Listed below are T cell receptor beta chains from one sample, sequenced in a study of metastatic and nonmetastatic thyroid tumors. With MiXCR, TCRdb reprocessed the PCR reads. The table lists some 25,000 clones, less than 25% of them singletons. Sequenced sample: blood. These receptors were obtained from a female donor with papillary thyroid cancer or a benign thyroid nodule (not recorded which). Some clones in this sample may be carry-over from other donors' samples. CDR3s include the opening cysteine and the closing phenylalanine or tryptophan. The order of the fields is J gene, V gene, clone size, D gene, CDR3 DNA, CDR3 protein. A D gene is named only where the DNA matches it firmly. Size is omitted from some rows. Given values are once, few, many or a class for expanded clones.

j_gene: TRBJ2-5
v_gene: TRBV7-3
abundance: -
d_gene: -
CDR3nt: TGTGCCAGCAGCCCCGTGCTAGAGGGGCGGCCGGAGACCCAGTACTTC
CDR3aa: CASSPVLEGRPETQYF

j_gene: TRBJ2-7
v_gene: TRBV5-1
abundance: -
d_gene: -
CDR3nt: TGCGCCAGCAGCTTTTCCCAGGCCTACGAGCAGTACTTC
CDR3aa: CASSFSQAYEQYF

j_gene: TRBJ2-2
v_gene: TRBV12-3/TRBV12-4
abundance: few
d_gene: -
CDR3nt: TGTTCCAGCACCCTACGGACACGGAACACCGGGGAGCTGTTTTTT
CDR3aa: CSSTLRTRNTGELFF

j_gene: TRBJ2-1
v_gene: TRBV12-3/TRBV12-4
abundance: -
d_gene: TRBD2
CDR3nt: TGTGCCAGCAGTTTAAGCCCTAGCGGGAGAGATGAGCAGTTCTTC
CDR3aa: CASSLSPSGRDEQFF

j_gene: TRBJ1-1
v_gene: TRBV6-5
abundance: -
d_gene: -
CDR3nt: TGTGCCAGCAGTTTTGGACCCCCTGAAGCTTCCTTT
CDR3aa: CASSFGPPEASF

j_gene: TRBJ1-4
v_gene: TRBV11-2
abundance: -
d_gene: -
CDR3nt: TGTGCCACCAGCCCCCTGGGGGGGGCGTATGAAAAACTGTTTTTT
CDR3aa: CATSPLGGAYEKLFF

j_gene: TRBJ2-4
v_gene: TRBV28
abundance: many
d_gene: -
CDR3nt: TGTGCCAGCAGTTTACCAAAAACTCAAAACATTCAGTACTTC
CDR3aa: CASSLPKTQNIQYF

j_gene: TRBJ2-1
v_gene: TRBV19
abundance: medium-sized
d_gene: TRBD2
CDR3nt: TGTGCCAGCCATGGGCTAGCGGGGATCAATGAGCAGTTCTTC
CDR3aa: CASHGLAGINEQFF

j_gene: TRBJ1-6
v_gene: TRBV27
abundance: medium-sized
d_gene: -
CDR3nt: TGTGCCAGCACAGACAGACCCTATAATTCACCCCTCCACTTT
CDR3aa: CASTDRPYNSPLHF

j_gene: TRBJ1-4
v_gene: TRBV6-1
abundance: -
d_gene: -
CDR3nt: TGTGCCAGCATCCGGACGGGGACGGGATCAACTAATGAAAAACTGTTTTTT
CDR3aa: CASIRTGTGSTNEKLFF

j_gene: TRBJ2-2
v_gene: TRBV6-4
abundance: many
d_gene: -
CDR3nt: TGTGCCAGCAGTGGGCAGGCGAACACCGGGGAGCTGTTTTTT
CDR3aa: CASSGQANTGELFF

j_gene: TRBJ1-1
v_gene: TRBV5-1
abundance: few
d_gene: -
CDR3nt: TGCGCCAGCGGTTCCCGGGACACGAACACTGAAGATTTCTTT
CDR3aa: CASGSRDTNTEDFF

j_gene: TRBJ1-1
v_gene: TRBV6-1
abundance: many
d_gene: TRBD1
CDR3nt: TGTGCCAGCAGTCCCCAGGGGGCTGGGACTGAAGCTTTCTTT
CDR3aa: CASSPQGAGTEAFF

j_gene: TRBJ2-6
v_gene: TRBV6-2/TRBV6-3
abundance: many
d_gene: -
CDR3nt: TGTGCCAGCAGTTACTACAGCTCTGGGGCCAACGTCCTGACTTTC
CDR3aa: CASSYYSSGANVLTF

j_gene: TRBJ1-1
v_gene: TRBV6-2/TRBV6-3
abundance: -
d_gene: TRBD1
CDR3nt: TGTGCCAGCAGTTCCTCAGGGACAGGCAATTTTGAAGCTTTCTTT
CDR3aa: CASSSSGTGNFEAFF

j_gene: TRBJ1-1
v_gene: TRBV7-8
abundance: medium-sized
d_gene: -
CDR3nt: TGTGCCAGCAGCCACCAGACCTTGAGCACTGAAGCTTTCTTT
CDR3aa: CASSHQTLSTEAFF

j_gene: TRBJ2-7
v_gene: TRBV6-1
abundance: medium-sized
d_gene: TRBD1
CDR3nt: TGTGCCAGCAGTGTGGACAGGGCCTACGAGCAGTACTTC
CDR3aa: CASSVDRAYEQYF

j_gene: TRBJ2-3
v_gene: TRBV24-1
abundance: many
d_gene: -
CDR3nt: TGTGCCACCAGTGATGCCCAACTAGGAGACACGCAGTATTTT
CDR3aa: CATSDAQLGDTQYF

j_gene: TRBJ2-6
v_gene: TRBV27
abundance: -
d_gene: -
CDR3nt: TGTGCCAGCAGTCCGACCCGGGCCAACGTCCTGACTTTC
CDR3aa: CASSPTRANVLTF

j_gene: TRBJ1-6
v_gene: TRBV6-2/TRBV6-3
abundance: -
d_gene: -
CDR3nt: TGTGCCAGCAGTTACTCGGGACAAGCGTCAAATTCACCCCTCCACTTT
CDR3aa: CASSYSGQASNSPLHF

j_gene: TRBJ2-1
v_gene: TRBV6-4
abundance: many
d_gene: -
CDR3nt: TGTGCCAGCAGTGACTCTCCGACTAGTACCCATGAGCAGTTCTTC
CDR3aa: CASSDSPTSTHEQFF

j_gene: TRBJ1-2
v_gene: TRBV5-1
abundance: -
d_gene: -
CDR3nt: TGCGCCAGCAGCTTGGCTTATAACTATGGCTACACCTTC
CDR3aa: CASSLAYNYGYTF

j_gene: TRBJ2-3
v_gene: TRBV7-2
abundance: -
d_gene: TRBD2
CDR3nt: TGTGCCAGCAGCTTACCGGGGGGTCGAGAGACGCAGTATTTT
CDR3aa: CASSLPGGRETQYF

j_gene: TRBJ2-2
v_gene: TRBV20-1
abundance: many
d_gene: TRBD1
CDR3nt: TGCAGTGCTAGAAGGCAGGGGGCGTCCGGGGAGCTGTTTTTT
CDR3aa: CSARRQGASGELFF

j_gene: TRBJ2-7
v_gene: TRBV20-1
abundance: -
d_gene: -
CDR3nt: TGCAGTGCTAGAGAACTGATCTCCTACGGGCAGTACTTC
CDR3aa: CSARELISYGQYF

j_gene: TRBJ2-7
v_gene: TRBV20-1
abundance: -
d_gene: TRBD1
CDR3nt: TGCAGTGCCAGGACAGGGGACAAAGTCGATCAGTACTTC
CDR3aa: CSARTGDKVDQYF

j_gene: TRBJ2-2
v_gene: TRBV24-1
abundance: medium-sized
d_gene: TRBD1
CDR3nt: TGTGCCACCAGTGAGACAGGGGGTACCGGGGAGCTGTTTTTT
CDR3aa: CATSETGGTGELFF